Each of the 16 T cell receptor beta chains below was sequenced from the same sample in a study of T-cell memory formation after mild COVID-19. In TCRdb, the 5' RACE reads were re-called with MiXCR into one record per CDR3 protein. The sample holds some 450,000 distinct CDR3 sequences, around 17% seen once. The material sequenced was PBMCs or a T cell subset sorted from them (not recorded which). These receptors originate from a man aged 18 to 29 who had mild COVID-19 (a few samples of this study predate the infection). Cell type and time point are not known.

This clonotype was found many times. This chain links TRBV7-2 with TRBJ2-2, with 7 positions matching TRBD1. J lost 6 bases, V lost 2 bases, and 12 bases had no gene match. The CDR3 is 17 residues long. Germline assignment: CDR1 SGHTA and CDR2 FQGNSA. The DNA for the CDR3 is TGTGCCAGCAGCTTAAGCCCCTGGACAGGATCCGCCGGGGAGCTGTTTTTT. Its protein is CASSLSPWTGSAGELFF.

This chain joins TRBV3-1 and TRBJ1-2, with D perhaps matching TRBD1 (5 bases). In germline, CDR1 is LGHDT, CDR2 YNNKEL (reference sequence). CDR3 size: 15 residues. Trimming took off 2 bases at V and 8 bases at J, with 18 bases between the two ends. CDR3 nucleotides: TGTGCCAGCAGCCAAAGTATCCAGGGTATCTACGGCTACACCTTC. This translates into CASSQSIQGIYGYTF. Full variable domain (missing parts from reference TRBV3-1 and TRBJ1-2): DTAVSQTPKYLVTQMGNDKSIKCEQNLGHDTMYWYKQDSKKFLKIMFSYNNKELIINETVPNRFSPKSPDKAHLNLHINSLELGDSAVYFCASSQSIQGIYGYTFGSGTRLTVV.

J is TRBJ2-2 and V is TRBV6-2 or TRBV6-3; D gene uncertain. This CDR3 contains 13 residues. The germline V gene encodes CDR1 MNHEY and CDR2 SVGEGT. Trimming took 7 bases from V and 6 from J, leaving 12 bases between them. The CDR3 nucleotides are TGTGCCAGCACCTACGGATGGGCCGGGGAGCTGTTTTTT. Translation: CASTYGWAGELFF.

This clonotype was detected many times. This chain joins TRBV24-1 and TRBJ2-2, with D possibly being TRBD1 (6 bases). The germline CDR1 and CDR2 sequences are KGHDR and SFDVKD. The CDR3 has 17 amino acids. V lost 4 bases to trimming and J lost 1 base, with 15 bases between them. CDR3 sequence reads: CATSDGIRDMNTGELFF. CDR3 sequence (DNA): TGTGCCACCAGTGACGGAATCCGGGACATGAACACCGGGGAGCTGTTTTTT.

This clonotype occurred a few times. The CDR3 spells CASNSMSTDTQYF. CDR3 DNA sequence: TGCGCCAGCAACTCGATGAGCACAGATACGCAGTATTTT. This sequence joins TRBV5-1 and TRBJ2-3; D not resolved. The germline V gene has CDR1 SGHRS and CDR2 YFSETQ. The CDR3 is made up of 13 amino acids. The V gene lost 6 bases and the J gene lost 0 bases, with 8 bases spanning the gap.

The chain carries TRBV27 and TRBJ2-2; D not resolved. CDR1 and CDR2 from the germline V gene are MNHEY and SMNVEV (reference sequence). CDR3 length: 12 residues. The germline V and J ends were trimmed by 8 bases and 1 base, with 5 bases remaining between them. CDR3 residues: CASLKNTGELFF. The CDR3 nucleotides are TGTGCCAGCCTAAAGAACACCGGGGAGCTGTTTTTT.

This clonotype was seen only a few times. The genes are TRBV7-2 and TRBJ2-1; 10 bases are a match to TRBD2. In germline, CDR1 is SGHTA, CDR2 FQGNSA. Germline trimming cut 0 bases from V and 7 bases from J; bases unmatched to any gene: 6. The CDR3 length is 16 residues. CDR3 in amino acids: CASSLAGLAGVNEQFF. In DNA, the CDR3 is TGTGCCAGCAGCTTAGCGGGCCTAGCGGGGGTGAATGAGCAGTTCTTC. The whole variable domain, remainder taken from reference TRBV7-2 and TRBJ2-1, is GAGVSQSPSNKVTEKGKDVELRCDPISGHTALYWYRQSLGQGLEFLIYFQGNSAPDKSGLPSDRFSAERTGGSVSTLTIQRTQQEDSAVYLCASSLAGLAGVNEQFFGPGTRLTVL.

This chain joins TRBV12-5 and TRBJ2-7; 7 nucleotides agree with TRBD1. The V gene's germline CDR1 is LGHNT and CDR2 FRNRAP. Trimming took 6 bases from V and 2 from J; bases not matched to a gene: 10. The CDR3 length is 15 residues. The CDR3 loop reads CASGPRDSGAYEQYF. Written as DNA, the CDR3 is TGTGCTAGTGGACCTCGGGACAGCGGTGCCTACGAGCAGTACTTC.

The rearrangement joins TRBV12-3 or TRBV12-4 to TRBJ2-7, with 13 bases lining up with TRBD2. The CDR3 contains 14 residues. Losses at the gene ends were 2 bases for V and 7 bases for J; bases not matched to a gene: 2. Here the CDR3 DNA reads TGTGCCAGCAGTTTACAGGGACTAGCGGGAGAGCAGTACGTC. It specifies CASSLQGLAGEQYV.

A few counts support this clonotype. This sequence joins TRBV3-1 and TRBJ2-2; no clear D gene. The CDR3 is made up of 12 amino acids. Germline-derived CDR1 and CDR2 are LGHDT and YNNKEL (reference sequence). Trimming stripped 1 base from V and 10 bases from J, with 7 bases between. The CDR3: CASSQALSELFF. CDR3 sequence (DNA): TGTGCCAGCAGCCAAGCTCTCTCGGAGCTGTTTTTT. The whole variable domain, filled in from reference TRBV3-1 and TRBJ2-2, reads DTAVSQTPKYLVTQMGNDKSIKCEQNLGHDTMYWYKQDSKKFLKIMFSYNNKELIINETVPNRFSPKSPDKAHLNLHINSLELGDSAVYFCASSQALSELFFGEGSRLTVL.

This clonotype was seen ten or more times. This chain uses TRBV4-3 with TRBJ1-2; TRBD1 matches 8 bases. The CDR3 extends over 18 amino acids. Trimming cost V 0 bases and J 4 bases; bases outside gene matches: 13. Germline V CDR1 and CDR2: LGHNA, YSLEER. The CDR3 loop reads CASSQDFPGTGGGYGYTF. The CDR3 nucleotides are TGCGCCAGCAGCCAAGATTTCCCGGGGACAGGAGGAGGCTATGGCTACACCTTC.

For the CDR3, the DNA is TGTGCCAGCAGCTTTACAGGGGCTAGTGAGCAGTTCTTC. It specifies CASSFTGASEQFF. V is TRBV5-4 and J is TRBJ2-1; 7 nucleotides line up with TRBD1. Germline V gene data show CDR1 as SGHNT and CDR2 as YYREEE (reference sequence). This CDR3 region has 13 residues. V shed 2 bases and J 9 bases; nucleotides not matched to a gene: 5.

Here the CDR3 DNA reads TGTGCCACCAGTGACCAGGGGGGCGGGGAGCTGTTTTTT. Translation gives CATSDQGGGELFF. The chain recombines TRBV24-1 with TRBJ2-2, with D possibly TRBD1 on 7 matching bases. The CDR3 loop spans 13 amino acids. Per germline, CDR1 KGHDR and CDR2 SFDVKD. V was shortened by 4 bases and J by 7 bases, with 9 bases between the two germline ends.

This clonotype was found a few times. This chain connects TRBV7-9 to TRBJ2-1; TRBD1 matches at 11 bases. This CDR3 contains 15 residues. CDR1 and CDR2 (germline): SEHNR, FQNEAQ (reference sequence). Unmatched junction bases numbered 9, after V lost 5 bases and J lost 9 bases. The CDR3 DNA follows: TGTGCCAGCAGCCCCCGGGACAGGGGGAAGGGTGAGCAGTTCTTC. This gives the protein CASSPRDRGKGEQFF.

The chain employs TRBV12-3 or TRBV12-4 and TRBJ1-4; D possibly corresponds to TRBD1 (5 bases). Trimming shortened V by 6 bases and J by 7 bases, and 18 bases separated the two germline ends. The CDR3 sequence is 15 residues long. The DNA of the CDR3 is TGTGCCAGCAGCAGCGGGGGGGGGACCATTGAAAAACTGTTTTTT. This gives the protein CASSSGGGTIEKLFF.

This clonotype turned up a few times. The chain has TRBV11-2 and TRBJ2-7; D is perhaps TRBD1 or TRBD2 (5 bases each). The V gene lost 5 bases and the J gene lost 4 bases, with 15 bases spanning the gap. The germline V gene encodes CDR1 SGHAT and CDR2 FQNNGV. CDR3 length: 14 residues. The CDR3, as DNA: TGTGCCAGCAGCGGACCGGGAAGACAGTACGAGCAGTACTTC. Its translation is CASSGPGRQYEQYF.